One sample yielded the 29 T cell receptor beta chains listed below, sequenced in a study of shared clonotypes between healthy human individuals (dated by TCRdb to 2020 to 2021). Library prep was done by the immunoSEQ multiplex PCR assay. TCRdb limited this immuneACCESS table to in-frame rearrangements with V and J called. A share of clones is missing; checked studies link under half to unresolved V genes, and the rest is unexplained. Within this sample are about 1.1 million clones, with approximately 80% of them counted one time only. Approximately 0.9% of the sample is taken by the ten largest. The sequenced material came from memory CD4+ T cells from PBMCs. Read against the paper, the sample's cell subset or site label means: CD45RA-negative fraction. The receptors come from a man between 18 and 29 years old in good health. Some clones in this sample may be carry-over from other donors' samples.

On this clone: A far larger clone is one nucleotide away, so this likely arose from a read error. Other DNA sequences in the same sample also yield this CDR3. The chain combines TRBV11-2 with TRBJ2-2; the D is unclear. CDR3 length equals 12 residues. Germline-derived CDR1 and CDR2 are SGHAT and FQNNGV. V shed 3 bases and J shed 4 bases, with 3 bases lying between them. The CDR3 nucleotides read TGTGCCAGCAGCTTTTCCACCGGGGAGCTGTTTTTT. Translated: CASSFSTGELFF.

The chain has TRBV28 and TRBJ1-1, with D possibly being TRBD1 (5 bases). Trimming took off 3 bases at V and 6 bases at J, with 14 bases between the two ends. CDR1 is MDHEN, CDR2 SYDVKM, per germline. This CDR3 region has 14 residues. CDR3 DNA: TGTGCCAGCAGTTTTTCAGGGAAGAGGGCTGAAGCTTTCTTT. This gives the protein CASSFSGKRAEAFF.

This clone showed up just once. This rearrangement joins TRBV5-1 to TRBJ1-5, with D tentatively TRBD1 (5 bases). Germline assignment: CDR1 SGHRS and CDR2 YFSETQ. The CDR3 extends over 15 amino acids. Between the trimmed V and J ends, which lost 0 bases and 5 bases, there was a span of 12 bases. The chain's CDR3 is CASSLVGGTDQPQHF. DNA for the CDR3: TGCGCCAGCAGCTTGGTGGGGGGGACGGATCAGCCCCAGCATTTT. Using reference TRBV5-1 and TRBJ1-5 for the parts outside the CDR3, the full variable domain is KAGVTQTPRYLIKTRGQQVTLSCSPISGHRSVSWYQQTPGQGLQFLFEYFSETQRNKGNFPGRFSGRQFSNSRSEMNVSTLELGDSALYLCASSLVGGTDQPQHFGDGTRLSIL.

This CDR3 is CASSLSGLDGYTF. The CDR3, as DNA: TGTGCCAGCAGCTTGTCGGGACTCGATGGCTACACCTTC. The chain carries TRBV5-5 and TRBJ1-2; perhaps TRBD1 as D (5 bases). V dropped 1 base and J dropped 6 bases, with 10 bases sitting between them. This CDR3 is 13 amino acids long. Germline V CDR1 and CDR2: SGHKS, YYEKEE (reference sequence).

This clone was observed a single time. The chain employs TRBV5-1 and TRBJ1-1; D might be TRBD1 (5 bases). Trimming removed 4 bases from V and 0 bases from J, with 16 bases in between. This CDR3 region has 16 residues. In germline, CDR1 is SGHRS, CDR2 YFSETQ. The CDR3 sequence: CASSPNNRRMNTEAFF. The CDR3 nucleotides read TGCGCCAGCAGCCCTAATAACAGGCGGATGAACACTGAAGCTTTCTTT.

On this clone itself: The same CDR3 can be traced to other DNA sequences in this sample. For the CDR3, the DNA is TGTGCCAGCAGCTTGAGAAGGGGTGAGCAGTTCTTC. This encodes CASSLRRGEQFF. The chain combines TRBV7-9 with TRBJ2-1, with a tentative D call TRBD1 (5 bases). Germline V gene sequence: CDR1 SEHNR, CDR2 FQNEAQ (reference sequence). Trimming pared 3 bases from V and 9 bases from J, leaving 9 bases between. The CDR3 runs 12 residues.

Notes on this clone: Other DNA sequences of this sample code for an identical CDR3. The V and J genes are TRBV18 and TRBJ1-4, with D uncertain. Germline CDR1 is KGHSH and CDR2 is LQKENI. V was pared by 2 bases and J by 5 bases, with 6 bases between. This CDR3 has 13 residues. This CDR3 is CASSPGPNEKLFF. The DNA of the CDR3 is TGTGCCAGCTCACCAGGGCCCAATGAAAAACTGTTTTTT.

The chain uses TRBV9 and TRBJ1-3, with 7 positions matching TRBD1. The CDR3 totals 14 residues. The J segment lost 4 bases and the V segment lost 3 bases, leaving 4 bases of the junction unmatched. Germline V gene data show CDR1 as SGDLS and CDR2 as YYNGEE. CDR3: CASSEGTVGNTIYF. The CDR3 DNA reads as TGTGCCAGCAGCGAGGGGACAGTCGGAAACACCATATATTTT.

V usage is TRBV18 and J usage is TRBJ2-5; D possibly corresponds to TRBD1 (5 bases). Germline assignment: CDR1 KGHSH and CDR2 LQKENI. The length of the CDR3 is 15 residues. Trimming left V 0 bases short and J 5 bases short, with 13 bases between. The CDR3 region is CASSPPSRDRETQYF. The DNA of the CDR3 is TGTGCCAGCTCACCACCGAGCAGGGATCGGGAGACCCAGTACTTC. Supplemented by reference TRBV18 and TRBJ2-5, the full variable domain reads NAGVMQNPRHLVRRRGQEARLRCSPMKGHSHVYWYRQLPEEGLKFMVYLQKENIIDESGMPKERFSAEFPKEGPSILRIQQVVRGDSAAYFCASSPPSRDRETQYFGPGTRLLVL.

The chain's CDR3 is CAISESGGGAGQPQHF. In DNA, the CDR3 is TGTGCCATCAGTGAGTCGGGTGGGGGGGCAGGACAGCCCCAGCATTTT. This rearrangement joins TRBV10-3 to TRBJ1-5; D possibly corresponds to TRBD1 (6 bases). The CDR3 runs to 16 residues. Between the trimmed V and J ends, which lost 0 bases and 7 bases, there was a span of 16 bases. The V gene's germline CDR1 is ENHRY and CDR2 SYGVKD.

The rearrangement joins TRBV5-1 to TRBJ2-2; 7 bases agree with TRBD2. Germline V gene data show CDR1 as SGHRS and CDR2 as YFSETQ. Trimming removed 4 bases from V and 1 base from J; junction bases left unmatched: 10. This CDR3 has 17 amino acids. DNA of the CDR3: TGCGCCAGCAGCCCTGGCGGCGGGGGTTTGAACACCGGGGAGCTGTTTTTT. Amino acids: CASSPGGGGLNTGELFF.

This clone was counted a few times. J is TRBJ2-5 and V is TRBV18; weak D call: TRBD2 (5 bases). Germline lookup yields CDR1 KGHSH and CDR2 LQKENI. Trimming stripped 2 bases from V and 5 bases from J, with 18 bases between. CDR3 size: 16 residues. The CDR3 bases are TGTGCCAGCTCACCAGTACGGGCTAGCTCAGTGGAGACCCAGTACTTC. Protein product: CASSPVRASSVETQYF.

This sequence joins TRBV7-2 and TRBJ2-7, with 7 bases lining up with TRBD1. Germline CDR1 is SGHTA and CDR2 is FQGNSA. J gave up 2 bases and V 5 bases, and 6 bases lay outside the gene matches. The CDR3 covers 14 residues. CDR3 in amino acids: CASSPTGMAYEQYF. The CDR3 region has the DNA TGTGCCAGCAGCCCGACAGGGATGGCCTACGAGCAGTACTTC.

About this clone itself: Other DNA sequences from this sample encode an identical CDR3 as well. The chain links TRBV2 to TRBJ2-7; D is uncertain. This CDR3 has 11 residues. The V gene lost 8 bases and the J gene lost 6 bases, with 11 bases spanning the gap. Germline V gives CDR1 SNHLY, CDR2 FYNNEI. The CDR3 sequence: CASSSQGEQYF. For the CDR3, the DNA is TGTGCCAGCTCCTCACAAGGCGAGCAGTACTTC.

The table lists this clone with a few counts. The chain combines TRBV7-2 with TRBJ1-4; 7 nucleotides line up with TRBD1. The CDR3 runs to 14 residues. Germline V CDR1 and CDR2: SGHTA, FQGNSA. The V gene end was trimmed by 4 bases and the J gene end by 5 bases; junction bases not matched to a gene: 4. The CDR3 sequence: CASSSGQENEKLFF. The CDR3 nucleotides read TGTGCCAGCAGCTCCGGACAGGAAAATGAAAAACTGTTTTTT. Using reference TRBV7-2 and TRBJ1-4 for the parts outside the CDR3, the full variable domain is GAGVSQSPSNKVTEKGKDVELRCDPISGHTALYWYRQSLGQGLEFLIYFQGNSAPDKSGLPSDRFSAERTGGSVSTLTIQRTQQEDSAVYLCASSSGQENEKLFFGSGTQLSVL.

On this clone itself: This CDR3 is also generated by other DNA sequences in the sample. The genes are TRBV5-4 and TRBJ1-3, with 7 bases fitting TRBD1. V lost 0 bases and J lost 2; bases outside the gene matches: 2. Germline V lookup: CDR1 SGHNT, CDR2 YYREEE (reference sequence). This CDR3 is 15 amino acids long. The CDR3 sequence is CASSLGGTAGNTIYF. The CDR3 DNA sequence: TGTGCCAGCAGCTTGGGGGGGACAGCTGGAAACACCATATATTTT.

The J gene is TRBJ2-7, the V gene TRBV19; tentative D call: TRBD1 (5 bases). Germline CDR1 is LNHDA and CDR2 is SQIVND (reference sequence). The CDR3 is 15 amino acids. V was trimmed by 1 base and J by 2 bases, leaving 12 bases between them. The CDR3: CASSIGGAQTYEQYF. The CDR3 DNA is TGTGCCAGTAGTATAGGGGGCGCACAGACCTACGAGCAGTACTTC.

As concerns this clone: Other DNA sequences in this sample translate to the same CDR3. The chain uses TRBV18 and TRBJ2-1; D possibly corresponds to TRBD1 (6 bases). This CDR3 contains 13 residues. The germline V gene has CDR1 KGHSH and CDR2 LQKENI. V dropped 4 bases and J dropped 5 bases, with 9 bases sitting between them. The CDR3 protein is CASSLGQNNEQFF. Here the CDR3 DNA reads TGTGCCAGCTCACTAGGACAGAACAATGAGCAGTTCTTC.

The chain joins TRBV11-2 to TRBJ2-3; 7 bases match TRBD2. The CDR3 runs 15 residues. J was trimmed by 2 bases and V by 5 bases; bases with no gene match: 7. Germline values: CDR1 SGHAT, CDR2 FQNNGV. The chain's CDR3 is CASSRILADTDTQYF. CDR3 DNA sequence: TGTGCCAGCAGCCGGATCCTAGCGGACACAGATACGCAGTATTTT.

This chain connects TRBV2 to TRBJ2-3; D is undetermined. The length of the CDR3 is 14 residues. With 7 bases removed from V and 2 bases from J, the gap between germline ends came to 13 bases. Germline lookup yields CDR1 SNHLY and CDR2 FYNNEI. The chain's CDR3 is CASNGIHPTDTQYF. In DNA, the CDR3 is TGTGCCAGCAATGGGATTCATCCCACAGATACGCAGTATTTT.

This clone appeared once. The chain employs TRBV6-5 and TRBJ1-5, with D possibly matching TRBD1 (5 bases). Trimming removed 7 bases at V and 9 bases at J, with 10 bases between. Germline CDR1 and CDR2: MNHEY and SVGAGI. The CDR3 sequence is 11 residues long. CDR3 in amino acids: CASKGDGPQHF. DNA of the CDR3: TGTGCCAGCAAAGGGGACGGGCCCCAGCATTTT.

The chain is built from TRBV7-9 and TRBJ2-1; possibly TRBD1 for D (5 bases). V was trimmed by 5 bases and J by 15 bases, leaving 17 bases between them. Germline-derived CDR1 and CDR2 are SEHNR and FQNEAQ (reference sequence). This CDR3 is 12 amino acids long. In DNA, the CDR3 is TGTGCCAGCAGCCTGGGGCCCACAGGTGTGTTCTTC. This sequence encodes CASSLGPTGVFF.

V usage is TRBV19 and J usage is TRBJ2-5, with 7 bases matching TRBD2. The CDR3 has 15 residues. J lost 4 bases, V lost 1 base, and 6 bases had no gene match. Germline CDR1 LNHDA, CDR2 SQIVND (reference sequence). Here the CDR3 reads CASSIGGRAGETQYF. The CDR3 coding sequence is TGTGCCAGTAGTATAGGTGGGAGGGCCGGAGAGACCCAGTACTTC.

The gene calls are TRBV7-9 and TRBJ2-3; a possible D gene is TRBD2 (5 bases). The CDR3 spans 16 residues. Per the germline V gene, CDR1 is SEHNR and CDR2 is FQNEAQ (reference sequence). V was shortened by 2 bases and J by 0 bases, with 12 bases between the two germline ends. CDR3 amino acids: CASSLRASSSTDTQYF. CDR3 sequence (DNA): TGTGCCAGCAGCTTAAGGGCTAGCTCTAGCACAGATACGCAGTATTTT.

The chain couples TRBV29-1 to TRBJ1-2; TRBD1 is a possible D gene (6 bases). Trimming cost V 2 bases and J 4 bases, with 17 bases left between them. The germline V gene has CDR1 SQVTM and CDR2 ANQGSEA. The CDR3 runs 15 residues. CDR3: CSVERVAGEGYGYTF. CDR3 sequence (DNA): TGCAGCGTTGAACGCGTGGCAGGGGAGGGCTATGGCTACACCTTC.

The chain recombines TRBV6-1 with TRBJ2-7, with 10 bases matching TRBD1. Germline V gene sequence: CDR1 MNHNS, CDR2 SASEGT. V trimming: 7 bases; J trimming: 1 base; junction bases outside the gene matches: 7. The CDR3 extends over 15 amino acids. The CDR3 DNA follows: TGTGCCAGCACCTTAGCGGGACAGGGGTCCTACGAGCAGTACTTC. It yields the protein CASTLAGQGSYEQYF.

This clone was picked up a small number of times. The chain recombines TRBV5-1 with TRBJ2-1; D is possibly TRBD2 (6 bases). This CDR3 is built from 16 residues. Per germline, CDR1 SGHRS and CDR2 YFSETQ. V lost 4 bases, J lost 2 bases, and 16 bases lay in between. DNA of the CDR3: TGCGCCAGCAGCCCGGGGAACAAGCGGGCCTACAATGAGCAGTTCTTC. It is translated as CASSPGNKRAYNEQFF. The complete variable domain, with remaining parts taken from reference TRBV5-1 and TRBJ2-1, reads KAGVTQTPRYLIKTRGQQVTLSCSPISGHRSVSWYQQTPGQGLQFLFEYFSETQRNKGNFPGRFSGRQFSNSRSEMNVSTLELGDSALYLCASSPGNKRAYNEQFFGPGTRLTVL.

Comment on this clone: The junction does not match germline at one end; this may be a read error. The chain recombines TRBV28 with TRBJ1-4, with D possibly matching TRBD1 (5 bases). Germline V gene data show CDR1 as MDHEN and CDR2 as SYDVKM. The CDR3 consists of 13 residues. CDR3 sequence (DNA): TGTGCCAGCAGTAAAGGGACCCCGGGTTCGGTTAGTTTT. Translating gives CASSKGTPGSVSF.

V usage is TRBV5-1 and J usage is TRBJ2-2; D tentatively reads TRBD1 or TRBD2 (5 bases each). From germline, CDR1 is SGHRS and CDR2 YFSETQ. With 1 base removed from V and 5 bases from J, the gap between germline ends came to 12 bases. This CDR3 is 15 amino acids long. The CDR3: CASSLSGTVTGELFF. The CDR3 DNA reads TGCGCCAGCAGCTTGTCCGGGACGGTGACCGGGGAGCTGTTTTTT.